The 32 T cell receptor beta chains below come from one sample, sequenced in a study of blood T cell repertoires in COVID-19. This table comes from immunoSEQ multiplex PCR, and its TCRdb copy is limited to in-frame clones, with some not included. The sample contains around 220,000 clones, more than 60% of which appear only once. The specimen sequenced was peripheral blood. These receptors all come from a woman aged 35 to 49 with active or convalescent COVID-19.

This chain links TRBV19 with TRBJ1-2; possible D gene TRBD1, 5 bases. Germline values: CDR1 LNHDA, CDR2 SQIVND (reference sequence). The V end was cut by 8 bases, the J end by 1 base, with 11 bases between. The CDR3 is 13 amino acids. DNA for the CDR3: TGTGCCAGTGGTCAGGGTTTTAACTATGGCTACACCTTC. Residues: CASGQGFNYGYTF. The full variable domain, completed using reference TRBV19 and TRBJ1-2, is DGGITQSPKYLFRKEGQNVTLSCEQNLNHDAMYWYRQDPGQGLRLIYYSQIVNDFQKGDIAEGYSVSREKKESFPLTVTSAQKNPTAFYLCASGQGFNYGYTFGSGTRLTVV.

This clone has a handful of counts. This chain uses TRBV24-1 with TRBJ1-5; no clear D. V was clipped by 7 bases and J by 6 bases, with 15 bases between them. The CDR3 covers 14 residues. CDR1 and CDR2 (germline): KGHDR, SFDVKD. CDR3 in amino acids: CATSPGWFAQPQHF. The CDR3 coding sequence is TGTGCCACCAGCCCCGGTTGGTTCGCTCAGCCCCAGCATTTT.

This clone was found once. The genes are TRBV6-5 and TRBJ2-2; D perhaps matches TRBD1 (6 bases). Germline V lookup: CDR1 MNHEY, CDR2 SVGAGI. Trimming shortened V by 10 bases and J by 4 bases, and 16 bases separated the two germline ends. The CDR3 has 14 residues. CDR3 loop: CATGQFGRTGELFF. The DNA of the CDR3 is TGTGCCACAGGACAGTTTGGCCGCACCGGGGAGCTGTTTTTT.

The chain recombines TRBV29-1 with TRBJ2-5; D ambiguous. With 2 bases removed from V and 3 bases from J, the gap between germline ends came to 10 bases. The CDR3 is made up of 13 amino acids. Germline loops: CDR1 SQVTM, CDR2 ANQGSEA. The CDR3 region is CSVEKNTEETQYF. The CDR3 DNA reads as TGCAGCGTTGAAAAGAACACCGAAGAGACCCAGTACTTC.

The rearrangement links TRBV28 to TRBJ2-7; the D is unclear. V lost 5 bases to trimming and J lost 3 bases, with 14 bases between them. Germline loops: CDR1 MDHEN, CDR2 SYDVKM. This CDR3 comprises 14 residues. The CDR3 loop reads CASSKHSLHYEQYV. CDR3 coding DNA: TGTGCCAGCAGTAAGCACAGCCTCCACTACGAGCAGTACGTC.

The chain combines TRBV29-1 with TRBJ1-4, with 9 bases aligning to TRBD1. CDR3 length: 14 residues. Germline values: CDR1 SQVTM, CDR2 ANQGSEA. J was trimmed by 5 bases and V by 3 bases; bases with no gene match: 4. The chain's CDR3 is CSVDGGQGNEKLFF. The DNA of the CDR3 is TGCAGCGTTGATGGAGGACAGGGGAATGAAAAACTGTTTTTT.

This clone showed up just a few times. J is TRBJ2-5 and V is TRBV18, with 7 bases fitting TRBD1. V was pared by 0 bases and J by 5 bases, with 3 bases of the junction left unmatched. Germline V gene lookup returns CDR1 KGHSH and CDR2 LQKENI. This CDR3 has 14 amino acids. This chain's CDR3 is CASSPPEDRETQYF. The CDR3 nucleotides read TGTGCCAGCTCACCACCGGAGGACAGGGAGACCCAGTACTTC.

The chain recombines TRBV4-1 with TRBJ1-3, with D unresolved. CDR3 length equals 14 residues. Germline V CDR1 and CDR2: MGHRA, YSYEKL. V lost 0 bases, J lost 3 bases, and 6 bases lay in between. The CDR3 DNA sequence: TGCGCCAGCAGCCAAGATCACAGTGGAAACACCATATATTTT. Its protein is CASSQDHSGNTIYF.

V gene TRBV6-5 combines with J gene TRBJ2-7, with TRBD1 matching 9 bases. V lost 6 bases, J lost 6 bases, and 9 bases stayed unmatched. The CDR3 has 14 amino acids. Germline CDR1 MNHEY, CDR2 SVGAGI. In DNA, the CDR3 is TGTGCCAGCAGCCACACCGGGACAGGGATCGAGCAGTACTTC. Amino acids: CASSHTGTGIEQYF.

The CDR3 DNA reads TGTGCCAGCAGTTTAACGGTTAGCGGCTACACCTTC. Translation: CASSLTVSGYTF. This chain connects TRBV12-3 or TRBV12-4 to TRBJ1-2; unclear D gene. V lost 2 bases and J lost 8, with 9 bases in between. This CDR3 region has 12 residues.

The rearrangement joins TRBV7-9 to TRBJ1-5; 8 bases match TRBD1. V gave up 4 bases and J gave up 1 base; unmatched junction bases: 3. Germline V CDR1 and CDR2: SEHNR, FQNEAQ (reference sequence). This CDR3 spans 15 amino acids. CDR3 region: CASSSYRGSNQPQHF. CDR3 DNA: TGTGCCAGCAGCTCGTACAGGGGGAGCAATCAGCCCCAGCATTTT.

The chain carries TRBV28 and TRBJ2-7, with 7 nucleotides matching TRBD1. After removal of 5 bases from V and 9 bases from J, the junction contained 7 bases not matched to a gene. This CDR3 is built from 12 residues. In germline, CDR1 is MDHEN, CDR2 SYDVKM. The CDR3 DNA is TGTGCCAGCAGTGGGGACCCAGGGGGGCAGTACGTC. Translation gives CASSGDPGGQYV.

The CDR3 DNA sequence: TGTGCTAGTGGTGTGGGACTAGCGGGATTAACAGATACGCAGTATTTT. It encodes CASGVGLAGLTDTQYF. The rearrangement joins TRBV12-5 to TRBJ2-3; 13 bases align to TRBD2. Germline V lookup: CDR1 LGHNT, CDR2 FRNRAP. CDR3 length equals 16 residues. V shed 5 bases and J 3 bases; nucleotides not matched to a gene: 5. Based on the CDR3 plus reference TRBV12-5 and TRBJ2-3, the full variable domain is DARVTQTPRHKVTEMGQEVTMRCQPILGHNTVFWYRQTMMQGLELLAYFRNRAPLDDSGMPKDRFSAEMPDATLATLKIQPSEPRDSAVYFCASGVGLAGLTDTQYFGPGTRLTVL.

The chain combines TRBV5-5 with TRBJ2-3; 11 nucleotides match TRBD2. The CDR3 loop spans 16 amino acids. Germline CDR1 SGHKS, CDR2 YYEKEE (reference sequence). V was clipped by 1 base and J by 5 bases; unmatched bases: 6. In DNA form, the CDR3 reads TGTGCCAGCAGCTTGCTTCTAGCGGGGGGTTTAGATACGCAGTATTTT. It translates to CASSLLLAGGLDTQYF. The full variable domain, with the rest looked up from reference TRBV5-5 and TRBJ2-3, is DAGVTQSPTHLIKTRGQQVTLRCSPISGHKSVSWYQQVLGQGPQFIFQYYEKEERGRGNFPDRFSARQFPNYSSELNVNALLLGDSALYLCASSLLLAGGLDTQYFGPGTRLTVL.

The chain is built from TRBV2 and TRBJ1-5, with TRBD1 as a possible D gene (6 bases). V was shortened by 4 bases and J by 2 bases, with 12 bases between the two germline ends. This CDR3 comprises 15 residues. Per germline, CDR1 SNHLY and CDR2 FYNNEI. DNA of the CDR3: TGTGCCAGCAGTGCTCAGGGGAGGGGCAATCAGCCCCAGCATTTT. It codes for CASSAQGRGNQPQHF.

V and J are TRBV5-6 and TRBJ1-6; D remains ambiguous. Germline V CDR1 and CDR2: SGHDT, YYEEEE. The V end lost 0 bases, the J end lost 5 bases, and 6 bases lay between the germline ends. The CDR3 sequence is 14 residues long. CDR3 loop: CASSLGRHNSPLHF. CDR3 DNA sequence: TGTGCCAGCAGCTTGGGGCGGCATAATTCACCCCTCCACTTT. Complete variable domain (other parts from reference TRBV5-6 and TRBJ1-6): DAGVTQSPTHLIKTRGQQVTLRCSPKSGHDTVSWYQQALGQGPQFIFQYYEEEERQRGNFPDRFSGHQFPNYSSELNVNALLLGDSALYLCASSLGRHNSPLHFGNGTRLTVT.

The chain is built from TRBV11-2 and TRBJ1-1; D possibly corresponds to TRBD1 (6 bases). Trimming cost V 5 bases and J 1 base, with 17 bases left between them. The CDR3 is 16 amino acids. Germline V gene lookup returns CDR1 SGHAT and CDR2 FQNNGV. CDR3 sequence reads: CASSLGGGLKNTEAFF. The CDR3 DNA follows: TGTGCCAGCAGCCTTGGGGGCGGGCTTAAGAACACTGAAGCTTTCTTT.

The chain has TRBV18 and TRBJ1-2; D is ambiguous. The CDR3 totals 14 residues. The V and J ends lost 3 bases and 1 base respectively, with 9 bases between them. Germline CDR1 and CDR2: KGHSH and LQKENI. CDR3 loop: CASSPRADNYGYTF. CDR3 bases: TGTGCCAGCTCACCGAGGGCGGATAACTATGGCTACACCTTC.

The chain has TRBV30 and TRBJ2-2; 8 bases are a match to TRBD1. V lost 5 bases to trimming and J lost 6 bases; unmatched junction nucleotides: 11. Germline assignment: CDR1 GTSNPN and CDR2 SVGIG (reference sequence). This CDR3 is 15 amino acids long. CDR3 DNA sequence: TGTGCCTGGGAGACAGGGGCGGCAGGCTCCGGGGAGCTGTTTTTT. This translates into CAWETGAAGSGELFF.

With regard to this clone: In the same sample, other DNA sequences code for this CDR3. The V and J genes are TRBV12-3 or TRBV12-4 and TRBJ2-7; unclear D gene. V lost 5 bases, J lost 4 bases, and 6 bases lay in between. This CDR3 has 11 amino acids. CDR3 sequence reads: CASSRGYEQYF. CDR3 DNA sequence: TGTGCCAGCAGTCGAGGTTACGAGCAGTACTTC.

V usage is TRBV2 and J usage is TRBJ2-1; TRBD2 is a possible D gene (7 bases). With 1 base removed from V and 9 bases from J, the gap between germline ends came to 13 bases. Per germline, CDR1 SNHLY and CDR2 FYNNEI. This CDR3 region has 14 residues. CDR3 residues: CASSEEGGPVEQFF. In DNA form, the CDR3 reads TGTGCCAGCAGTGAAGAGGGGGGGCCGGTTGAGCAGTTCTTC.

The chain links TRBV30 to TRBJ1-5; TRBD1 aligns across 8 bases. From germline, CDR1 is GTSNPN and CDR2 SVGIG (reference sequence). Trimming took 7 bases from V and 5 from J; bases not matched to a gene: 10. The CDR3 sequence is 14 residues long. The CDR3 DNA reads TGTGCCTCCTCACTGGACAGGGCGGATCAGCCCCAGCATTTT. The encoded protein is CASSLDRADQPQHF.

The chain combines TRBV28 with TRBJ1-1; D remains ambiguous. Germline V gene lookup returns CDR1 MDHEN and CDR2 SYDVKM. V lost 4 bases to trimming and J lost 0 bases, with 9 bases between them. The CDR3 is 14 residues long. This CDR3 is CASSSAQLNTEAFF. The CDR3 DNA reads as TGTGCCAGCAGTTCGGCACAGCTGAACACTGAAGCTTTCTTT. Drawing the rest from reference TRBV28 and TRBJ1-1, the complete variable domain is DVKVTQSSRYLVKRTGEKVFLECVQDMDHENMFWYRQDPGLGLRLIYFSYDVKMKEKGDIPEGYSVSREKKERFSLILESASTNQTSMYLCASSSAQLNTEAFFGQGTRLTVV.

CDR3 amino acids: CASSYSPDTSATIYF. In DNA, the CDR3 is TGTGCCAGCAGTTACTCGCCGGACACTTCGGCCACCATATATTTT. The J gene is TRBJ1-3, the V gene TRBV6-5; TRBD1 is a possible D gene (5 bases). The CDR3 has 15 residues. Germline values: CDR1 MNHEY, CDR2 SVGAGI. Trimming cost V 0 bases and J 9 bases, with 15 bases left between them.

The chain carries TRBV5-1 and TRBJ1-3, with D uncertain. From germline, CDR1 is SGHRS and CDR2 YFSETQ. The CDR3 is made up of 15 amino acids. V was clipped by 5 bases and J by 3 bases, with 15 bases between them. CDR3 loop: CASRDTTALGNTIYF. CDR3 in DNA: TGCGCCAGCAGAGATACAACAGCTCTTGGAAACACCATATATTTT. Filled out from reference TRBV5-1 and TRBJ1-3, the complete variable domain reads KAGVTQTPRYLIKTRGQQVTLSCSPISGHRSVSWYQQTPGQGLQFLFEYFSETQRNKGNFPGRFSGRQFSNSRSEMNVSTLELGDSALYLCASRDTTALGNTIYFGEGSWLTVV.

V and J are TRBV6-5 and TRBJ1-1; tentatively, D is TRBD1 (5 bases). The length of the CDR3 is 12 residues. The germline V and J ends were trimmed by 2 bases and 11 bases, with 12 bases remaining between them. Germline V gives CDR1 MNHEY, CDR2 SVGAGI. The CDR3 DNA reads as TGTGCCAGCAGTTACCCGTCGGGGGAGGCTTTCTTT. Translated: CASSYPSGEAFF.

The chain combines TRBV5-1 with TRBJ1-1, with 8 bases identical to TRBD1. V lost 7 bases and J lost 2; bases outside the gene matches: 13. This CDR3 region has 16 residues. Germline lookup yields CDR1 SGHRS and CDR2 YFSETQ. CDR3 bases: TGCGCCAGCCGACCTCGGCAGGGGGCTTATAACACTGAAGCTTTCTTT. Translation: CASRPRQGAYNTEAFF.

There are a few counts of this clone. Here the CDR3 reads CASTPGRGGYNEQFF. In nucleotides, the CDR3 is TGTGCCAGCACTCCCGGGCGGGGTGGGTACAATGAGCAGTTCTTC. The V gene is TRBV9, the J gene TRBJ2-1; weak D call: TRBD2 (6 bases). The CDR3 runs to 15 residues. The germline CDR1 and CDR2 sequences are SGDLS and YYNGEE. The ends were cut back, 6 bases at V and 4 bases at J, with 17 bases in the middle.

This chain connects TRBV11-2 to TRBJ1-1; 7 nucleotides agree with TRBD1. Germline CDR1 reads SGHAT; CDR2 reads FQNNGV. V lost 6 bases and J lost 3; bases outside the gene matches: 10. This CDR3 contains 15 residues. CDR3 in amino acids: CASRVRYRGDTEAFF. DNA for the CDR3: TGTGCCAGCAGGGTGAGATACAGGGGAGACACTGAAGCTTTCTTT.

The chain couples TRBV5-6 to TRBJ2-1; 10 bases are a match to TRBD2. There are 15 residues in the CDR3. V trimming: 5 bases; J trimming: 7 bases; junction bases outside the gene matches: 9. CDR1 and CDR2 (germline): SGHDT, YYEEEE. For the CDR3, the DNA is TGTGCCAGCAGTTCGCTAGCGGGGGCCTGGAATGAGCAGTTCTTC. This gives the protein CASSSLAGAWNEQFF.

The chain is built from TRBV25-1 and TRBJ1-3; a weak D match, TRBD1 (5 bases). The CDR3 is made up of 14 amino acids. The V end was cut by 4 bases, the J end by 2 bases, with 9 bases between. Germline values: CDR1 MGHDK, CDR2 SYGVNS. The CDR3 sequence: CASSVQGAGNTIYF. CDR3 sequence (DNA): TGTGCCAGCAGTGTTCAAGGGGCTGGAAACACCATATATTTT.

This sequence joins TRBV19 and TRBJ1-6, with D hard to call. Germline V gene sequence: CDR1 LNHDA, CDR2 SQIVND (reference sequence). V gave up 3 bases and J gave up 10 bases, with 13 bases separating them. There are 14 residues in the CDR3. Written as DNA, the CDR3 is TGTGCCAGTAGTATTGCGGAGGGTGGATCACCCCTCCACTTT. Protein product: CASSIAEGGSPLHF.